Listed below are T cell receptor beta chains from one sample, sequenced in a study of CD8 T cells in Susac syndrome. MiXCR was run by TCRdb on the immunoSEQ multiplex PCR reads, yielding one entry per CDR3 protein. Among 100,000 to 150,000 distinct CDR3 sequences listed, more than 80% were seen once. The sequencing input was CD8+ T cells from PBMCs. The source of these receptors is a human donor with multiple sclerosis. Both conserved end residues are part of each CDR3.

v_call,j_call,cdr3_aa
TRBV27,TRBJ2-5,CASSLSRRGETQYF
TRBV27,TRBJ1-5,CASSLGRSNQPQHF
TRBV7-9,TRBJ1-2,CASSGFGVYGYTF
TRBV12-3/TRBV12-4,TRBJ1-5,CASSSPGQGAGQPQHF
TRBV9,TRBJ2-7,CASSVGTVGYEQYF
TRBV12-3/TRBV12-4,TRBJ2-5,CASSTSGAETQYF
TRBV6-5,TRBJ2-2,CASTQGHPNTGELFF
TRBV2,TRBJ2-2,CASWWDGELFF
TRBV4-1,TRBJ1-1,CASSQVTFVTGGNVQAFF
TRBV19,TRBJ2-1,CASLSPDLSYNEQFF
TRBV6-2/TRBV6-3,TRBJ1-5,CASRGQTVYNNQPQHF
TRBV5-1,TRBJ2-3,CASSTAGEAGGQDTQYF
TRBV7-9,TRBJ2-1,CASSLKGGALPYNEQFF
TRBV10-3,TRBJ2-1,CAISPDREAPYNEQFF
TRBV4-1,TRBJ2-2,CASSQEVAGGNTGELFF
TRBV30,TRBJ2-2,CACSPLRDSDTGELFF
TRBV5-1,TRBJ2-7,CASSLVSSGAYEQYF
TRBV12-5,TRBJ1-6,CASGFGRNSPLHF
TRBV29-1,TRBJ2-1,CSVAGFANEQFF
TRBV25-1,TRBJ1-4,CASSAHIEKLFF
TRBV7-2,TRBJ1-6,CASSLLPVVTSNSPLHF
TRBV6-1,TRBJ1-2,CASSPTSRVPTNYGYTF
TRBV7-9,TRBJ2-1,CASSPRLGPTYNEQFF
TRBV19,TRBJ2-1,CATSSGRGDEQFF
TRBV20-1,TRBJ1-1,CSARDSFWVNTEAFF
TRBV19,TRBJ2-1,CASNNWDRGYNEQFF
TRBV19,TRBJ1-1,CASSMIGTGNTEAFF
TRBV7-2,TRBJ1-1,CASSLTPGGGNTEAFF
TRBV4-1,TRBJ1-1,CASSQDTGWGNTEAFF
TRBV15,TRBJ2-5,CATRREMVETQYF
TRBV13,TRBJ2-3,CASSRGRDTDTQYF
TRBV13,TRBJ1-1,CASSPQGLSAEAFF
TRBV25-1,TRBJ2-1,CASSERTHGNEQFF
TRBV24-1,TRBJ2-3,CATGLRADTQYF
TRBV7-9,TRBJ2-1,CASSLVPSEQFF
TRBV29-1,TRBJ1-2,CSVGWTGETRGYTF
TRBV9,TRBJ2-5,CASSVRGADYQETQYF
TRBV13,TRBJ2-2,CASSLGEASGRGELFF
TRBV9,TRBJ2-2,CASSVSGGAGDGELFF
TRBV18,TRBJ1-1,CASSGIETNTEAFF
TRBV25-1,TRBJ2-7,CASSTRDREPSYEQYF
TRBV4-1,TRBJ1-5,CASSQTGEIQPQHF
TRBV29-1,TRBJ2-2,CSGTSGGELFF